This T cell receptor beta chain was obtained from a study of T cell repertoires and Cas9 in healthy adults. General study points: SpCas9-reactive effector T cells were reportedly restrained in vitro by SpCas9-reactive regulatory T cells.

Profiled with immunoSEQ multiplex PCR; TCRdb holds only in-frame clones, not every one. This repertoire shows about 15,000 clones, approximately 89% found once; its top ten account for approximately 1.5%. V lost 1 base to trimming and J lost 3 bases, with 16 bases between them. The CDR3 is 17 residues long. Germline loops: CDR1 SGHTA, CDR2 FQGNSA. Of note for this clone: What it recognizes is unknown.

Sequencing was performed on Tregs (CD4+, CD25+, CD127-, CD137-, CD154-) from PBMCs; culture status not recorded. The gene calls are TRBV7-2 and TRBJ1-3; D unclear. This TCR derives from a human donor in good health. The DNA for the CDR3 is TGTGCCAGCAGCTTAGGACCCTTAGGTGATTTTGGAAACACCATATATTTT. Its protein is CASSLGPLGDFGNTIYF.